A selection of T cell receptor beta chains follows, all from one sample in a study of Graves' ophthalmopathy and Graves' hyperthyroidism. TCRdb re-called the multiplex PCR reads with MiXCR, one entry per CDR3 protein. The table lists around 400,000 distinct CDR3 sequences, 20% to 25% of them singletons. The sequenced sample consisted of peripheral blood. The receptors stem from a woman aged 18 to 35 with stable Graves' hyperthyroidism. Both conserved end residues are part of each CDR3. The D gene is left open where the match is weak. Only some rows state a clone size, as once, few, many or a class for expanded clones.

TGTGCCAGTAGTATTGCGTGGGGGCCAGACTACGAGCAGTACTTC,CASSIAWGPDYEQYF,TRBJ2-7,.,.,TRBV19
TGTGCCAGCAGTGGCGGGCGGTATCAGCCCCAGCATTTT,CASSGGRYQPQHF,TRBJ1-5,.,.,TRBV12-3/TRBV12-4
TGTGCCAGCAGTTACCCGGGACAGCTTCAGCCCCAGCATTTT,CASSYPGQLQPQHF,TRBJ1-5,.,TRBD1,TRBV6-5
TGTGCCAGCAGCCCACCGGCGCGAGAGACCCAGTACTTC,CASSPPARETQYF,TRBJ2-5,.,.,TRBV7-2
TGCGCCAGCAGCTTGACCCGGGACAGGCTCCAAGAGACCCAGTACTTC,CASSLTRDRLQETQYF,TRBJ2-5,few,TRBD1,TRBV5-1
TGTGCCAGTAAGGCGGGAGCACGAGAGACCCAGTACTTC,CASKAGARETQYF,TRBJ2-5,many,TRBD2,TRBV19
TGTGCCAGCAGCCCGGCCAGGGGATTAAACACCGGGGAGCTGTTTTTT,CASSPARGLNTGELFF,TRBJ2-2,.,.,TRBV7-3
TGTGCCAGCAGCTTTACCCAGGTCTACGAGCAGTACTTC,CASSFTQVYEQYF,TRBJ2-7,.,.,TRBV11-2
TGCAGTGGCGTCAATGCGGCCCCTCTTTGGGCCAATGAGCAGTTCTTC,CSGVNAAPLWANEQFF,TRBJ2-1,few,.,TRBV20-1
TGTGCCAGCAGTGAGATCGGGGAGCTGTTTTTT,CASSEIGELFF,TRBJ2-2,many,.,TRBV6-1
TGTGCCAGCAGCGTAGAACGGACCCAGTACTTC,CASSVERTQYF,TRBJ2-5,many,.,TRBV9
TGTGCCAGCAGCTATACTAGCGGGAGCCTCTCCTACGAGCAGTACTTC,CASSYTSGSLSYEQYF,TRBJ2-7,many,TRBD2,TRBV7-2
TGTGCCAGCAGTGAGGTGTGGGAGAGGACCCAGTACTTC,CASSEVWERTQYF,TRBJ2-5,many,.,TRBV2
TGTGCCAGCAGTTCTATACAGGGCAACTATGGCTACACCTTC,CASSSIQGNYGYTF,TRBJ1-2,many,.,TRBV2
TGTGCCAGCAGCTCCTCACCACTGCGGGGGACCCAGTACTTC,CASSSSPLRGTQYF,TRBJ2-5,many,.,TRBV11-2
TGTGCCATCAGCGTTAGGGGGACCGACACTGAAGCTTTCTTT,CAISVRGTDTEAFF,TRBJ1-1,many,.,TRBV10-3
TGTGCTAGCAGTCCCGCCGGGACACCGAACACCGGGGAGCTGTTTTTT,CASSPAGTPNTGELFF,TRBJ2-2,few,.,TRBV7-7
TGTGCCAGCAGCGTAGCTTCCAGGAGCTATGGCTACACCTTC,CASSVASRSYGYTF,TRBJ1-2,many,.,TRBV9
TGTGCCTGGGGACCGAGGAAAAACATTCAGTACTTC,CAWGPRKNIQYF,TRBJ2-4,many,.,TRBV30
TGTGCCAGCGCCAGGGGGTTTGGCACTGAAGCTTTCTTT,CASARGFGTEAFF,TRBJ1-1,few,TRBD1,TRBV2
TGTGCCAGCAGCAAAGGGGTTGCGAGCAATCAGCCCCAGCATTTT,CASSKGVASNQPQHF,TRBJ1-5,many,.,TRBV7-2
TGTGCCAGCAGTTTACGGCCTTCGTACTCTGGAAACACCATATATTTT,CASSLRPSYSGNTIYF,TRBJ1-3,many,.,TRBV27
TGTGCCAGCAGTACAGTGATACAAGAGACCCAGTACTTC,CASSTVIQETQYF,TRBJ2-5,many,.,TRBV28
TGTGCCAGCAGGTACAGGTCTGAAGCTTTCTTT,CASRYRSEAFF,TRBJ1-1,many,.,TRBV12-3/TRBV12-4
TGCAGTGCTAGAGACCGTTTGACTAGCGGGAGGGCCGCGACCAAAAACATTCAGTACTTC,CSARDRLTSGRAATKNIQYF,TRBJ2-4,few,TRBD2,TRBV20-1
TGCAGCGCCGACGCAGAAGCTTCGAACCCCGATAATTCACCCCTCCACTTT,CSADAEASNPDNSPLHF,TRBJ1-6,many,.,TRBV29-1
TGTGCCAGCAGCCAAGATATTCTAGCGGAGGCCTCGTACGAGCAGTACTTC,CASSQDILAEASYEQYF,TRBJ2-7,.,TRBD2,TRBV3-1
TGTGCCAGCAGCTTAGCCCCCCAGGGTTCCTACGAGCAGTACTTC,CASSLAPQGSYEQYF,TRBJ2-7,few,.,TRBV7-9
TGTGCCAGCAGTGAAGCTGGCAATCAGCCCCAGCATTTT,CASSEAGNQPQHF,TRBJ1-5,many,.,TRBV6-1
TGTGCCAGCAGTTACGGTGGCAGCGGGAAAAGGGAAGCTTTCTTT,CASSYGGSGKREAFF,TRBJ1-1,few,.,TRBV6-5
TGTGCCAGCAGCTTATCGAGTGCCTACGAGCAGTACTTC,CASSLSSAYEQYF,TRBJ2-7,many,.,TRBV7-9
TGTGCCAGCACCGACCCCGACAGGTCTGGCCACGAGCAGTACTTC,CASTDPDRSGHEQYF,TRBJ2-7,.,.,TRBV6-1
TGTGCCAGCAGAGGGGTGGGGGACACTGAAGCTTTCTTT,CASRGVGDTEAFF,TRBJ1-1,.,.,TRBV7-3
TGTGCCAGCAGTGAAGGGACAGGGGGTTACACTGAAGCTTTCTTT,CASSEGTGGYTEAFF,TRBJ1-1,many,TRBD1,TRBV6-1
TGTGCCAGCAGTTCGGCTAGCAGTTACAATGAGCAGTTCTTC,CASSSASSYNEQFF,TRBJ2-1,many,.,TRBV6-2/TRBV6-3
TGTGCCAGCAGAAGACAGGGCCTAGCGAGGAATCAGCCCCAGCATTTT,CASRRQGLARNQPQHF,TRBJ1-5,many,TRBD1,TRBV6-2/TRBV6-3
TGTGCCAGCAGTTACTTCAGGGGGCCGGGGACTGAAGCTTTCTTT,CASSYFRGPGTEAFF,TRBJ1-1,many,TRBD1,TRBV6-2/TRBV6-3
TGTGCCTGGAGTCCTATCAGCACGGGGCAGCCCCAGCATTTT,CAWSPISTGQPQHF,TRBJ1-5,few,.,TRBV30
TGCGCCAGCAGCCAAGATATATCTTGGGGCGGTAGCAATCAGCCCCAGCATTTT,CASSQDISWGGSNQPQHF,TRBJ1-5,.,.,TRBV4-3
TGCAGCCGGGGAAAGGGTGGCCTGTACTTC,CSRGKGGLYF,TRBJ2-5,few,.,TRBV29-1
TGTGCCAGCTCACCTTCACTAGCGGGAGGAGAGACCCAGTACTTC,CASSPSLAGGETQYF,TRBJ2-5,.,TRBD2,TRBV18
TGCAGTGCTAGGGACAGGACGGTTAATCAGCCCCAGCATTTT,CSARDRTVNQPQHF,TRBJ1-5,many,TRBD1,TRBV20-1
TGTGCCACCCTGGCAGGTAGCTATGGCTACACCTTC,CATLAGSYGYTF,TRBJ1-2,.,.,TRBV6-1
TGTGCCACCAGCAGAACCACCCTCAGCGGTCCGGTCCACGAGCAGTACTTC,CATSRTTLSGPVHEQYF,TRBJ2-7,many,.,TRBV15
TGTGCCAGCAGAGAAAGGGACTTTAGCTCCTACGAGCAGTACTTC,CASRERDFSSYEQYF,TRBJ2-7,.,.,TRBV12-3/TRBV12-4
TGTGCCAGCAGCCCGGGGACTAGCGGGAAACCGGCCTACGAGCAGTACTTC,CASSPGTSGKPAYEQYF,TRBJ2-7,many,TRBD2,TRBV14